The entry below gives a single TCR beta chain sequence along with its context. Its target is not known. This specimen comes from a study of response to subunit inactivated influenza vaccine. Germline CDR1 reads LNHDA; CDR2 reads SQIVND (reference sequence). Trimming removed 5 bases from V and 2 bases from J, with 10 bases in between. The CDR3 totals 14 residues. Study conclusions and caveats: Researchers suggested that each seasonal influenza vaccination recruits few new T cells.

TCRdb recomputed calls from the RT-PCR reads with MiXCR, one row per CDR3 protein. This repertoire shows more than 700,000 distinct CDR3 sequences, 21% found once; its top ten account for about a tenth. The receptor was derived from a man between 45 and 60 years old who received an inactivated influenza vaccine. This chain joins TRBV19 and TRBJ2-1, with no clear D. Specimen: PBMCs from blood, collected approximately 5 days after vaccination. The CDR3 coding sequence is TGTGCCAGTAGTCCGGGCGGAGCCTACAATGAGCAGTTCTTC. It encodes CASSPGGAYNEQFF. Together with reference TRBV19 and TRBJ2-1, the CDR3 gives the full variable domain: DGGITQSPKYLFRKEGQNVTLSCEQNLNHDAMYWYRQDPGQGLRLIYYSQIVNDFQKGDIAEGYSVSREKKESFPLTVTSAQKNPTAFYLCASSPGGAYNEQFFGPGTRLTVL.